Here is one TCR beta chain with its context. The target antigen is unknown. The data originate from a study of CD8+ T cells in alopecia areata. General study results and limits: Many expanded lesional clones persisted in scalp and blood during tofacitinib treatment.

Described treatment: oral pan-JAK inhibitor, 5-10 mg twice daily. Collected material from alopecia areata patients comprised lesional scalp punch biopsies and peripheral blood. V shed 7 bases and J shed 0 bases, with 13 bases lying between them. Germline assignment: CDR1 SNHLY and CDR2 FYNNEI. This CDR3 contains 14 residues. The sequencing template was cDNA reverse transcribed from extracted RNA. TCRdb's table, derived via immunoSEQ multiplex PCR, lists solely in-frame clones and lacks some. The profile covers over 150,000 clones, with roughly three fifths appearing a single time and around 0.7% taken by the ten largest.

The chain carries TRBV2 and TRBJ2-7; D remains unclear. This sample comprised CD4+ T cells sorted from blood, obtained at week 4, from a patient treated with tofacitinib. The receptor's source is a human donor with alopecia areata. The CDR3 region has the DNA TGTGCCAGCATCCGACGGTACGGCTCCTACGAGCAGTACTTC. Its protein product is CASIRRYGSYEQYF.